The rows below give T cell receptor beta chains drawn from one sample of a study of memory CD4+ T cells and cytomegalovirus serostatus. TCRdb keeps only in-frame clones here, not all; method: immunoSEQ multiplex PCR. The sample records about 60,000 clones, roughly 84% being singletons. The source material was memory CD4+ T cells from blood. Every receptor here comes from an adult in good health and CMV-seronegative. Some clones in this sample may be carry-over from other donors' samples. The CDR3 runs from the conserved cysteine through the conserved F or W. The D gene is left open where the match is weak. Expanded clones get a size class; other rows say once, few or many, or leave the size out.

D gene: TRBD2
J gene: TRBJ2-5
clone size: once
V gene: TRBV27
CDR3 DNA: TGTGCCAGCAGTTCCGGGACTAGCGGGAGGGGGGAGACCCAGTACTTC
CDR3 protein: CASSSGTSGRGETQYF

D gene: TRBD1
J gene: TRBJ1-2
clone size: .
V gene: TRBV4-3
CDR3 DNA: TGCGCCAGCAGCAAGGATGGCTCAGGGGGACTTTATGGCTACACCTTC
CDR3 protein: CASSKDGSGGLYGYTF

D gene: TRBD1
J gene: TRBJ2-3
clone size: .
V gene: TRBV7-2
CDR3 DNA: TGTGCCAGCAGCCCGACAGGGTACACAGATACGCAGTATTTT
CDR3 protein: CASSPTGYTDTQYF

D gene: TRBD1
J gene: TRBJ2-7
clone size: .
V gene: TRBV4-2
CDR3 DNA: TGTGCCAGCAGCCAGGCCGGGACAGGGGTCTACGAGCAGTACTTC
CDR3 protein: CASSQAGTGVYEQYF

D gene: .
J gene: TRBJ1-4
clone size: .
V gene: TRBV5-4
CDR3 DNA: TGTGCCAGCAGCTTTTGGCCGTCTACAACTAATGAAAAACTGTTTTTT
CDR3 protein: CASSFWPSTTNEKLFF

D gene: .
J gene: TRBJ2-3
clone size: .
V gene: TRBV29-1
CDR3 DNA: TGCAGCGCGACCCTCGGGTTATCTAGCACAGATACGCAGTATTTT
CDR3 protein: CSATLGLSSTDTQYF

D gene: .
J gene: TRBJ2-6
clone size: .
V gene: TRBV7-9
CDR3 DNA: TGTGCCAGCAGCCGGGGGCAGATTGGGGCCAACGTCCTGACTTTC
CDR3 protein: CASSRGQIGANVLTF

D gene: TRBD1
J gene: TRBJ2-7
clone size: .
V gene: TRBV2
CDR3 DNA: TGTGCCAGCAATTTACCGGGACAGGGGATTTATGTTTCCTACGAGCAGTACTTC
CDR3 protein: CASNLPGQGIYVSYEQYF

D gene: TRBD1
J gene: TRBJ2-7
clone size: .
V gene: TRBV5-6
CDR3 DNA: TGTGCCAGCAGTTATTACGCGACAGGGGATCTCGGAGAGCAGTACTTC
CDR3 protein: CASSYYATGDLGEQYF

D gene: TRBD1
J gene: TRBJ1-1
clone size: .
V gene: TRBV30
CDR3 DNA: TGTGCCTGGGGGGACGGGGGGACAGCGAACACTGAAGCTTTCTTT
CDR3 protein: CAWGDGGTANTEAFF

D gene: .
J gene: TRBJ1-6
clone size: .
V gene: TRBV28
CDR3 DNA: TGTGCCAGCAGACCCCAGAGGGGGGGATCCTATAATTCACCCCTCCACTTT
CDR3 protein: CASRPQRGGSYNSPLHF

D gene: .
J gene: TRBJ2-2
clone size: .
V gene: TRBV9
CDR3 DNA: TGTGCCACCGAAGCAGCCGGGGAGCTGTTTTTT
CDR3 protein: CATEAAGELFF

D gene: TRBD1
J gene: TRBJ1-5
clone size: .
V gene: TRBV6-1
CDR3 DNA: TGTGCCAGCGCGGACAGGGCCAACAGCAATCAGCCCCAGCATTTT
CDR3 protein: CASADRANSNQPQHF

D gene: .
J gene: TRBJ2-7
clone size: .
V gene: TRBV7-6
CDR3 DNA: TGTGCCAGCAGCTTAGACGAGGGTGTTTACGAGCAGTACTTC
CDR3 protein: CASSLDEGVYEQYF

D gene: .
J gene: TRBJ2-2
clone size: .
V gene: TRBV18
CDR3 DNA: TGTGCCAGCTCACCTACAGCGAACACCGGGGAGCTGTTTTTT
CDR3 protein: CASSPTANTGELFF

D gene: TRBD1
J gene: TRBJ1-1
clone size: once
V gene: TRBV9
CDR3 DNA: TGTGCCAGCAGCCCACGACAGGGGTTGGGTGGGACTGAAGCTTTCTTT
CDR3 protein: CASSPRQGLGGTEAFF

D gene: .
J gene: TRBJ1-5
clone size: .
V gene: TRBV30
CDR3 DNA: TGTGCCTGGAGTGTGGGTCAGCCCCAGCATTTT
CDR3 protein: CAWSVGQPQHF

D gene: .
J gene: TRBJ1-5
clone size: .
V gene: TRBV2
CDR3 DNA: TGTGCCAGCAATAGGGGTAGCAATCAGCCCCAGCATTTT
CDR3 protein: CASNRGSNQPQHF

D gene: .
J gene: TRBJ2-1
clone size: .
V gene: TRBV7-2
CDR3 DNA: TGTGCCAGCAGCTCCTATGTCTTGGATGAGCAGTTCTTC
CDR3 protein: CASSSYVLDEQFF

D gene: TRBD1
J gene: TRBJ1-5
clone size: .
V gene: TRBV28
CDR3 DNA: TGTGCCGAAGGGACAGCTCTTAATCAGCCCCAGCATTTT
CDR3 protein: CAEGTALNQPQHF

D gene: .
J gene: TRBJ2-2
clone size: .
V gene: TRBV7-9
CDR3 DNA: TGTGCCAGCACAATCCATTTCGGGGAGCTGTTTTTT
CDR3 protein: CASTIHFGELFF

D gene: .
J gene: TRBJ2-6
clone size: .
V gene: TRBV18
CDR3 DNA: TGTGCCAGCTCATCGGACCGACGCTCTGGGGCCAACGTCCTGACTTTC
CDR3 protein: CASSSDRRSGANVLTF